This T cell receptor (beta chain) was captured by sequencing in a study of blood T cell repertoires in COVID-19. Study-wide background: The samples span acute and convalescent COVID-19 from the United States, Italy and Spain.

The ends were cut back, 9 bases at V and 4 bases at J, with 16 bases in the middle. CDR1 and CDR2 from the germline V gene are MDHEN and SYDVKM. The CDR3 is 15 residues long. Methods used by the authors: Researchers report that nucleated cell counts were estimated from reference gene primer amplification. The assay was immunoSEQ multiplex PCR, and TCRdb's table has in-frame clones only and misses some. V and J calls and clone size are those listed in that table; D and trimming were worked out from the DNA. The table lists tens of thousands of clones, roughly 83% of them singletons. This receptor was taken from a human donor with acute or convalescent COVID-19. The donor label of this sample is uncertain. The source material was peripheral blood. J is TRBJ2-6 and V is TRBV28; a possible D gene is TRBD2 (6 bases). This CDR3 is CASTFRGSGANVLTF. CDR3 nucleotide sequence: TGTGCCAGTACGTTCCGGGGGAGCGGGGCCAACGTCCTGACTTTC.